This T cell receptor (beta chain) was identified in a study of human T cells and chemical hapten exposure. The wider study: During the approximately 25-week study period, patients had diphenylcyclopropenone applied to the scalp every week. Small pooled library volume differences mainly caused per-sample TCR yield variation.

This sample's time point: patch test 3, about 24 weeks after DPC sensitization. Treatment in this sample: therapeutic diphenylcyclopropenone sensitization with weekly scalp DPC. This clonotype was recorded a few times. No antigen is known for it. The V end was cut by 0 bases, the J end by 3 bases, with 6 bases between. This CDR3 is built from 13 residues. Germline V lookup: CDR1 LGHNA, CDR2 YSLEER. One entry per CDR3 protein, called by TCRdb with MiXCR from the RACE reads. The sample contains some 180,000 distinct CDR3 sequences, approximately 24% of which appear only once. Regarding the study as a whole: Alopecia in the donors means their immune response may deviate from healthy people's. Among TCRs, those above 1 in 1000 frequency were unaffected by DPC sensitization.

The chain links TRBV4-3 to TRBJ2-7; no clear D gene. This TCR was recovered from a woman aged 35 to 49 with alopecia areata. Some clones in this sample may be carry-over from other donors' samples. The sample consisted of whole blood, taken in connection with sensitization to the hapten diphenylcyclopropenone (DPC). The chain's CDR3 is CASSQDVLYEQYF. The CDR3 nucleotides are TGCGCCAGCAGCCAAGACGTGCTCTACGAGCAGTACTTC.